This TCR beta chain was observed in a study of blood T cell repertoires in COVID-19 (dated by TCRdb to the early 2020s). Study-level background: Samples covering the acute and convalescent phases of COVID-19 were provided by collaborators in the United States, Italy and Spain. The material from the prospective study consisted of cDNA or gDNA derived from T cells, B-cell-depleted T cells, or PBMCs. Subjects who had been exposed to COVID-19, were actively infected with it, or had recovered from it provided the deeply sampled blood TCRbeta repertoires that made up the dataset. The repertoires were released in a freely available public database meant as a resource for research on the immune response to SARS-CoV-2. The samples were drawn from the first 160 participants of the ongoing ImmuneRACE study and from some 1,300 subjects provided by 6 global collaborators. Sample metadata almost always included a de-identified subject ID, COVID-19 status, age in years and sex. Where HLA class I and class II types were available, the types were taken from metadata supplied by the sample provider, not from assay-based typing.

Beyond this particular receptor, the publication reports: The quantity of clinical and demographic metadata differed by source and by participant and was supplied without curation.

Each collaborating institution followed its own protocols to collect whole blood in K2EDTA tubes. For TCRbeta analysis, collaborators shipped samples in one of three forms: frozen whole blood, isolated PBMCs, or DNA extracted from either of those sample types. TCRbeta CDR3 regions were amplified from genomic DNA by means of the immunoSEQ Assay, a bias-controlled multiplex PCR. As for the original processing: Within the assay, amplification of reference gene primers was used to estimate how many nucleated cells each sample contained. To quantify the absolute abundance of each unique TCRbeta CDR3 rearrangement, sequence reads were collapsed and filtered. Productive Simpson clonality was computed per sample as the square root of Simpson's diversity index over productive rearrangements. TCRdb limited this immuneACCESS table to in-frame rearrangements with V and J called. A share of clones is missing; checked studies link under half to unresolved V genes, and the rest is unexplained. V and J calls and clone size are as listed in that table; D and trimming were resolved from the DNA. A total of about 34,000 clones appear in this sample, more than 60% of them only once. Approximately 14% of the sample goes to the ten largest clones.

For this clone: Its antigen has not been determined. Per-nucleotide qualities are absent, and no much larger clonotype sits a single base away.

The CDR3 goes from the cysteine to the phenylalanine over 16 residues. Only CDR3 DNA is held: 48 bases, read in frame from base 1. Germline trimming: 0 bases from V, 7 bases from J; junction bases outside gene matches: 10. The germline V gene supplies CDR1 SGDLS and CDR2 YYNGEE. The clonotype comes from an older man with active or convalescent COVID-19. Recombination linked TRBV9 to TRBJ2-1, with 7 junctional bases fitting TRBD1. Sequenced sample: peripheral blood. CDR3 protein: CASSVVSRARGNEQFF. The nucleotide sequence reads as follows: TGTGCCAGCAGCGTAGTTAGTCGGGCCAGGGGGAATGAGCAGTTCTTC.